Below are 18 T cell receptor beta chains sequenced from a single sample in a study of blood T cell repertoires in COVID-19. Only in-frame clones appear in the TCRdb table, and some are missing; sequencing was by immunoSEQ multiplex PCR. Of 68,000 or so clones listed, around 84% are singletons. The sample comprised peripheral blood. All receptors come from a man between 45 and 60 years old with acute or convalescent COVID-19.

V gene TRBV5-1 combines with J gene TRBJ1-1; possible D gene TRBD1, 5 bases. This CDR3 contains 16 residues. The V end was cut by 0 bases, the J end by 6 bases, with 18 bases between. The germline CDR1 and CDR2 sequences are SGHRS and YFSETQ. The CDR3 bases are TGCGCCAGCAGCTTGGGGCTGAGCCGGTGGGGCTCTGAAGCTTTCTTT. It encodes CASSLGLSRWGSEAFF. Full variable domain (remainder filled in from reference TRBV5-1 and TRBJ1-1): KAGVTQTPRYLIKTRGQQVTLSCSPISGHRSVSWYQQTPGQGLQFLFEYFSETQRNKGNFPGRFSGRQFSNSRSEMNVSTLELGDSALYLCASSLGLSRWGSEAFFGQGTRLTVV.

The sample holds a few counts of this clone. The genes are TRBV20-1 and TRBJ2-7; possibly TRBD2 for D (5 bases). The V gene's germline CDR1 is DFQATT and CDR2 SNEGSKA (reference sequence). Deletions cut 6 bases from V and 3 bases from J, with 9 bases between. The CDR3 totals 11 residues. Written as DNA, the CDR3 is TGCAGTGCCCTAGCCGGCTACGAGCAGTACTTC. Its translation is CSALAGYEQYF.

This sequence joins TRBV19 and TRBJ1-3; TRBD1 matches at 7 bases. The CDR3 totals 14 residues. Germline CDR1 is LNHDA and CDR2 is SQIVND (reference sequence). The junction had 2 bases not matched to a gene; V was cut back by 4 bases and J by 2 bases. CDR3 loop: CASSSGQAGNTIYF. The CDR3, as DNA: TGTGCCAGTAGTAGCGGACAGGCTGGAAACACCATATATTTT. Filled out from reference TRBV19 and TRBJ1-3, the complete variable domain reads DGGITQSPKYLFRKEGQNVTLSCEQNLNHDAMYWYRQDPGQGLRLIYYSQIVNDFQKGDIAEGYSVSREKKESFPLTVTSAQKNPTAFYLCASSSGQAGNTIYFGEGSWLTVV.

This chain joins TRBV2 and TRBJ2-3, with TRBD1 as a possible D gene (6 bases). The CDR3 runs to 15 residues. The V end lost 5 bases, the J end lost 3 bases, and 15 bases lay between the germline ends. Germline CDR1 SNHLY, CDR2 FYNNEI. CDR3 sequence: CASSQQGLGTDTQYF. CDR3 sequence (DNA): TGTGCCAGCAGTCAACAGGGTCTGGGGACAGATACGCAGTATTTT.

The J gene is TRBJ1-5, the V gene TRBV3-1 (or the pseudogene TRBV3-2), with D unclear. The CDR3 consists of 14 residues. Germline-derived CDR1 and CDR2 are LGHDT and YNNKEL (reference sequence). Trimming pared 2 bases from V and 7 bases from J, leaving 12 bases between. CDR3 sequence (DNA): TGTGCCAGCAGCCAAATAGCGGGCGGCCAGCCCCAGCATTTT. It yields the protein CASSQIAGGQPQHF.

The CDR3 loop reads CASSFRETFNQPQHF. The CDR3 coding sequence is TGTGCCAGCAGCTTCAGGGAAACCTTCAATCAGCCCCAGCATTTT. The J gene is TRBJ1-5, the V gene TRBV7-2; maybe TRBD1 (5 bases). Between the trimmed V and J ends, which lost 3 bases and 3 bases, there was a span of 12 bases. Germline lookup yields CDR1 SGHTA and CDR2 FQGNSA. The CDR3 sequence is 15 residues long.

This clone has only one observation. The V and J genes are TRBV7-8 and TRBJ1-5, with no clear D. Germline CDR1 and CDR2: SGHVS and FQNEAQ. Between the trimmed V and J ends, which lost 5 bases and 5 bases, there was a span of 10 bases. The CDR3 loop spans 13 amino acids. The CDR3 nucleotides read TGTGCCAGCAGCGCCCAGGACTATCAGCCCCAGCATTTT. Translation gives CASSAQDYQPQHF.

This clone was detected once. The chain is built from TRBV10-3 and TRBJ2-1; D gene uncertain. The CDR3 spans 13 residues. The germline V gene has CDR1 ENHRY and CDR2 SYGVKD. Trimming took off 2 bases at V and 5 bases at J, with 7 bases between the two ends. The chain's CDR3 is CAISEIGDNEQFF. In DNA form, the CDR3 reads TGTGCCATCAGTGAGATAGGAGACAATGAGCAGTTCTTC.

The chain combines TRBV6-5 with TRBJ1-4; D might be TRBD1 (6 bases). Germline CDR1 MNHEY, CDR2 SVGAGI. This CDR3 has 11 amino acids. Trimming took 8 bases from V and 13 from J, leaving 14 bases between them. The CDR3 DNA reads as TGTGCCAGCGGGACACTGTCGGGACTGTTTTTT. Its translation is CASGTLSGLFF.

The chain carries TRBV5-1 and TRBJ2-1, with D perhaps TRBD2 (5 bases). This CDR3 contains 12 residues. V lost 4 bases to trimming and J lost 8 bases, with 10 bases between them. Germline-derived CDR1 and CDR2 are SGHRS and YFSETQ. CDR3 in amino acids: CASSTDFYEQFF. Here the CDR3 DNA reads TGCGCCAGCAGCACGGACTTCTATGAGCAGTTCTTC.

The rearrangement links TRBV30 to TRBJ1-4; D possibly corresponds to TRBD1 (6 bases). Trimming removed 2 bases from V and 0 bases from J, with 13 bases in between. Germline V gives CDR1 GTSNPN, CDR2 SVGIG (reference sequence). The CDR3 has 16 residues. The CDR3 spells CAWSPGTFSTNEKLFF. CDR3 bases: TGTGCCTGGAGTCCTGGGACATTCTCAACTAATGAAAAACTGTTTTTT. Looking up the rest from reference TRBV30 and TRBJ1-4 gives the full variable domain: SQTIHQWPATLVQPVGSPLSLECTVEGTSNPNLYWYRQAAGRGLQLLFYSVGIGQISSEVPQNLSASRPQDRQFILSSKKLLLSDSGFYLCAWSPGTFSTNEKLFFGSGTQLSVL.

CDR3 amino acids: CASSAMDRGTEAFF. CDR3 DNA: TGTGCCAGTAGTGCGATGGACAGGGGCACTGAAGCTTTCTTT. The chain couples TRBV19 to TRBJ1-1; 9 nucleotides match TRBD1. The length of the CDR3 is 14 residues. Per germline, CDR1 LNHDA and CDR2 SQIVND (reference sequence). J gave up 4 bases and V 5 bases, and 5 bases lay outside the gene matches.

The rearrangement links TRBV2 to TRBJ2-3; D gene unclear. The CDR3 totals 14 residues. Germline lookup yields CDR1 SNHLY and CDR2 FYNNEI. Trimming cost V 5 bases and J 3 bases, with 12 bases left between them. CDR3 region: CASSFLVGTDTQYF. In DNA form, the CDR3 reads TGTGCCAGCAGTTTTCTAGTAGGTACAGATACGCAGTATTTT. The full variable domain, rest sourced from reference TRBV2 and TRBJ2-3, is EPEVTQTPSHQVTQMGQEVILRCVPISNHLYFYWYRQILGQKVEFLVSFYNNEISEKSEIFDDQFSVERPDGSNFTLKIRSTKLEDSAMYFCASSFLVGTDTQYFGPGTRLTVL.

The chain is built from TRBV2 and TRBJ2-1; TRBD2 matches 7 bases. The CDR3 is 16 residues long. The V gene's germline CDR1 is SNHLY and CDR2 FYNNEI. V was clipped by 8 bases and J by 4 bases; unmatched bases: 14. CDR3 loop: CASAHRREPPYNEQFF. CDR3 in DNA: TGTGCCAGCGCCCACCGGCGGGAGCCCCCTTACAATGAGCAGTTCTTC.

The J gene is TRBJ2-7, the V gene TRBV7-9; TRBD1 agrees at 11 bases. Germline CDR1 and CDR2: SEHNR and FQNEAQ (reference sequence). Trimming at V came to 5 bases and at J to 5 bases, leaving 5 bases not matched to a gene. The CDR3 has 14 residues. The CDR3 region has the DNA TGTGCCAGCAGCACGGGACAGGGGGACGACGAGCAGTACTTC. Its protein is CASSTGQGDDEQYF.

The chain joins TRBV28 to TRBJ2-1, with TRBD2 matching over 7 bases. Germline loops: CDR1 MDHEN, CDR2 SYDVKM. The CDR3 is 15 amino acids. V shed 5 bases and J 0 bases; nucleotides not matched to a gene: 4. The CDR3 protein is CASSRLAVSYNEQFF. For the CDR3, the DNA is TGTGCCAGCAGTCGCCTAGCGGTCTCCTACAATGAGCAGTTCTTC.

CDR3 sequence: CASSTLTTSLAGRAAFF. In DNA form, the CDR3 reads TGTGCCAGTAGTACCTTAACCACCAGCCTCGCAGGGCGCGCAGCTTTCTTT. The chain has TRBV19 and TRBJ1-1; weak D call: TRBD1 (5 bases). CDR3 length: 17 amino acids. Germline CDR1 is LNHDA and CDR2 is SQIVND (reference sequence). Between the trimmed V and J ends, which lost 4 bases and 10 bases, there was a span of 28 bases.

V gene TRBV6-2 or TRBV6-3 combines with J gene TRBJ2-1, with D maybe TRBD2 (6 bases). V was shortened by 5 bases and J by 3 bases, with 26 bases between the two germline ends. CDR1 and CDR2 (germline): MNHEY, SVGEGT. CDR3 size: 19 residues. Written as DNA, the CDR3 is TGTGCCAGCAGTCATACGGGGTCTTTATGGGGGGTGGACTACAATGAGCAGTTCTTC. Translating gives CASSHTGSLWGVDYNEQFF.